The clone carrying this T cell receptor (beta chain) showed up many times. Antigen unknown. The CDR3 consists of 15 residues. V was clipped by 0 bases and J by 7 bases, with 13 bases between them. CDR1 and CDR2 (germline): ENHRY, SYGVKD. The data are from a study of regulatory T cells in long-lasting Graves disease. Study-wide results and limits: Compared with new cases, persistent Graves' patients showed reduced TCR diversity.

The time point denotes: newly diagnosed GD, antithyroid drugs for less than 3 months. PBMC-derived RNA was used for the TCR library. TCR beta libraries were built with iRepertoire HTBI primers and Arm-PCR of CDR3 regions. TCRdb used MiXCR to reprocess the multiplex PCR reads, holding one entry per CDR3 protein. The data show about 420,000 distinct CDR3 sequences, over 15% seen once. The same specimen was also included in a second study, on T cells in Graves' hyperthyroidism and ophthalmopathy. From that study: Newly diagnosed hyperthyroidism, duration under 2 months, in patients aged 18 to 65.

The TCR originated in a woman between 18 and 29 years old with Graves disease. The chain couples TRBV10-3 to TRBJ2-1, with D possibly being TRBD2 (6 bases). The sample was peripheral blood mononuclear cells (PBMCs), taken at new diagnosis, from a patient treated with antithyroid drugs. CDR3 bases: TGTGCCATCAGTGAGTCTGGCGGGAAGAATAATGAGCAGTTCTTC. Its translation: CAISESGGKNNEQFF.